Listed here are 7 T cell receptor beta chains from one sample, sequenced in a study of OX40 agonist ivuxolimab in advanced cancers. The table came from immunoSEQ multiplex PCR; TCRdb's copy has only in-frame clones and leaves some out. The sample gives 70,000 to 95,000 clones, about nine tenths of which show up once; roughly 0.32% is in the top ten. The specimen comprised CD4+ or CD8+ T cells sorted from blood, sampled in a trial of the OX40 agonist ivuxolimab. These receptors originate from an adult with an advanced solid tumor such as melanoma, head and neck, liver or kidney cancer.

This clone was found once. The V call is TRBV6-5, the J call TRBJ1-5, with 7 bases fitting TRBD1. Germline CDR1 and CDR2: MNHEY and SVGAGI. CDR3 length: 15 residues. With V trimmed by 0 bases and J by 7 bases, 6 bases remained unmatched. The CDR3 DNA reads TGTGCCAGCAGTTACTCGAAGGCAGGGGGACAGCCCCAGCATTTT. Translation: CASSYSKAGGQPQHF.

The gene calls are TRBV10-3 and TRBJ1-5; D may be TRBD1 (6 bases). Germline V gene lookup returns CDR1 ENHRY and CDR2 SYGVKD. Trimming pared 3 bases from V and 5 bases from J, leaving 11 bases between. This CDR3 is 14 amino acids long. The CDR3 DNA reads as TGTGCCATCAGTGAACGGGGGCGCGATCAGCCCCAGCATTTT. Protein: CAISERGRDQPQHF.

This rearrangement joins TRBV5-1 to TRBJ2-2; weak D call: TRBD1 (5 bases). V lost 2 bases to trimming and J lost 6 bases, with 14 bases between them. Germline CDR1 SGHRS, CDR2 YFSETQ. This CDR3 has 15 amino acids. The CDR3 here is CASSLDRAASGELFF. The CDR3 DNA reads TGCGCCAGCAGCTTAGACAGAGCTGCATCCGGGGAGCTGTTTTTT.

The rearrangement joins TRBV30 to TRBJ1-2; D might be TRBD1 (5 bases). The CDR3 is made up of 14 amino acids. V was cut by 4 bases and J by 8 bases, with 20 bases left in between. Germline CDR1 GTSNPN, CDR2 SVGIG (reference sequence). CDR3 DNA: TGTGCCTGGAATACGGGACGGGAAAGTTGGGGCTACACCTTC. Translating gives CAWNTGRESWGYTF.

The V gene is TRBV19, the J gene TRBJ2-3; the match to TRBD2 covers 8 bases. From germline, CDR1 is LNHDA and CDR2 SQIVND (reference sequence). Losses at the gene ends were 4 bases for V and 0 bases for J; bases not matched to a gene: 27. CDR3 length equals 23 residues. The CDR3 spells CASSKMAGGLYIPSISSTDTQYF. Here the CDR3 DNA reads TGTGCCAGTAGTAAGATGGCGGGGGGCCTCTACATACCATCAATCTCTAGCACAGATACGCAGTATTTT.

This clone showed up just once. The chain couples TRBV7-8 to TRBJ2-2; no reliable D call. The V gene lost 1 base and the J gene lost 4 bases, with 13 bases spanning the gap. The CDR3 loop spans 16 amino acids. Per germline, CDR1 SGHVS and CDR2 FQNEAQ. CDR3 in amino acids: CASSLVAVASTGELFF. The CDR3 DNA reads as TGTGCCAGCAGCTTAGTCGCGGTTGCGAGCACCGGGGAGCTGTTTTTT.

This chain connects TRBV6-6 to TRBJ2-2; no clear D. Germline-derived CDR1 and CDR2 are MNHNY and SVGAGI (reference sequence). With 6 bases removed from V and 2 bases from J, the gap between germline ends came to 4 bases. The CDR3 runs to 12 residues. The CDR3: CASSHNTGELFF. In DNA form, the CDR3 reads TGTGCCAGCAGCCATAACACCGGGGAGCTGTTTTTT.